Following are 10 T cell receptor beta chains from one sample sequenced in a study of low-dose radiotherapy and immunotherapy resistance in tumors (dated by TCRdb to between 2021 and 2022). The time point label corresponds to: after trial treatment. This sample's treatment or condition label indicates: LDRT plus nivolumab, ipilimumab, low-dose cyclophosphamide and aspirin (RACIN trial). Instrument used: Illumina HiSeq 2500. Superscript III and a set of TRAV- and TRBV-specific primers were used to synthesize first-strand cDNA, so that both TCRalpha and TCRbeta chains were covered. TCRs were amplified with Phusion for around 20 PCR cycles, with a constant-region primer paired with the adapter attached to the V primers. In-frame beta chains were kept once TCRdb had trimmed the public reads at Q25 with fastp and called clones with MiXCR. Rows with one shared CDR3 protein collapse into an entry with the most common genes and DNA. This sample comprises about 58,000 distinct CDR3 sequences, about a quarter of them detected only once. The ten largest clones add up to approximately 6.7% of the sample.

Specimen: PBMCs, collected after low-dose radiotherapy plus immunotherapy. The source of these receptors is a male donor with prostate cancer.

Concerning this clonotype: One base separates it from a far larger clone, so it is likely a read error. The CDR3 reads CASSSSGQTYGHTF. The CDR3 DNA sequence: TGTGCCAGCAGCTCCTCGGGACAGACTTATGGCCACACCTTC. This chain connects TRBV6-8 to TRBJ1-2; 7 nucleotides agree with TRBD1. The length of the CDR3 is 14 residues. Germline loops: CDR1 MNHGY, CDR2 SAAAGT.

In its sample, this clonotype was seen many times. The chain links TRBV18 to TRBJ1-2; D unclear. The length of the CDR3 is 15 residues. Germline CDR1 is KGHSH and CDR2 is LQKENI. The V and J ends lost 0 bases and 4 bases respectively, with 12 bases between them. The CDR3 loop reads CASSPPPEDSYGYTF. The CDR3, as DNA: TGTGCCAGCTCACCACCCCCGGAAGACTCCTATGGCTACACCTTC.

This clonotype showed up many times. The chain joins TRBV2 to TRBJ1-1; D gene uncertain. The CDR3 totals 11 residues. Per germline, CDR1 SNHLY and CDR2 FYNNEI. The V and J ends lost 2 bases and 11 bases respectively, with 9 bases between them. Here the CDR3 reads CASSERLYAFF. CDR3 coding DNA: TGTGCCAGCAGTGAACGATTGTACGCTTTCTTT.

About this clonotype: A far larger clone differs by one base, so this is likely a read error. The chain is built from TRBV10-3 and TRBJ2-5; 8 nucleotides agree with TRBD1. V lost 4 bases and J lost 11; bases outside the gene matches: 15. The CDR3 loop spans 15 amino acids. Germline CDR1 ENHRY, CDR2 SYGVKD. CDR3 DNA: TGTGCCATCAGTGGTGACAGGGGCTCCTACAATGAGCAGTACTTC. Its translation: CAISGDRGSYNEQYF.

The chain uses TRBV11-2 and TRBJ2-7; 12 bases map to TRBD2. CDR3 length: 17 residues. CDR1 and CDR2 from the germline V gene are SGHAT and FQNNGV. Germline trimming cut 2 bases from V and 3 bases from J; bases unmatched to any gene: 8. The CDR3 DNA reads as TGTGCCAGCAGCTTACCTGCTAGCGGGAGGGCCCTCTACGAGCAGTACTTC. Protein: CASSLPASGRALYEQYF.

With respect to this clonotype: A far larger clone is off by one base, so a read error is likely. The V call is TRBV28, the J call TRBJ2-1, with a tentative D call TRBD2 (7 bases). CDR1 MDHEN and CDR2 SYDVKM come from the germline V gene. The CDR3 contains 14 residues. V shed 4 bases and J shed 10 bases, with 17 bases lying between them. This CDR3 reads CASSSWGGSYEQFF. In DNA form, the CDR3 reads TGTGCCAGCAGTTCCTGGGGGGGCTCCTACGAGCAGTTCTTC.

This clonotype was seen ten or more times. The J gene is TRBJ2-3, the V gene TRBV20-1; D unresolved. CDR1 and CDR2 (germline): DFQATT, SNEGSKA (reference sequence). CDR3 length: 12 amino acids. V gave up 3 bases and J gave up 2 bases, with 6 bases separating them. The CDR3 nucleotides are TGCAGTGCTAGTCCGTACACAGATACGCAGTATTTT. Translation: CSASPYTDTQYF.

To note about this clonotype: A single base is all that separates this from a far larger clone, so a read error is likely. J is TRBJ2-7 and V is TRBV24-1; D is uncertain. V was pared by 5 bases and J by 7 bases, with 14 bases between. Per germline, CDR1 KGHDR and CDR2 SFDVKD. The CDR3 is 13 amino acids. CDR3 bases: TGTGCCACCAGTGCTGGTATCTACAATGAGCAGTACTTC. This encodes CATSAGIYNEQYF.

The V gene is TRBV4-3, the J gene TRBJ2-7; a possible D gene is TRBD2 (6 bases). The CDR3 runs to 17 residues. From germline, CDR1 is LGHNA and CDR2 YSLEER. The germline V and J ends were trimmed by 0 bases and 11 bases, with 26 bases remaining between them. CDR3 DNA: TGCGCCAGCAGCCAAGAGACGATGCGGGGAGCCTGCAATGAGAAGTACTTC. This translates into CASSQETMRGACNEKYF.

This clonotype was counted at least ten times. CDR3 sequence (DNA): TGTGCCAGCAGTTCATCAGGGGGCAGTAATGGCTACACCTTC. Translated: CASSSSGGSNGYTF. The chain recombines TRBV28 with TRBJ1-2; TRBD1 matches at 8 bases. The CDR3 totals 14 residues. Germline lookup yields CDR1 MDHEN and CDR2 SYDVKM. Unmatched junction bases numbered 7, after V lost 4 bases and J lost 6 bases.